These T cell receptor beta chains were read from a single sample in a study of cytomegalovirus exposure and HLA in healthy donors. Clones were sequenced by immunoSEQ multiplex PCR, and TCRdb holds only the in-frame ones, with some missing. The sample carries 90,000 or so clones, roughly 85% recorded once. The specimen sequenced was PBMCs. These receptor sequences come from a man between 18 and 35 years old in good health and CMV-seropositive. The CDR3 runs from the conserved cysteine through the conserved F or W. D genes are given only for firm matches. Clone size, where shown, is once, few, many, or a class for clones that have expanded.

v_call	cdr3_length	d_call	clone_size	j_call	cdr3_nt	cdr3_aa
TRBV7-9	16	TRBD2	.	TRBJ2-3	TGTGCCAGCAGCTTATTGGCACTAGCGGACACAGATACGCAGTATTTT	CASSLLALADTDTQYF
TRBV27	16	TRBD2	.	TRBJ2-3	TGTGCCAGCAGTTTATCACTAGCGGGGAATCCAGATACGCAGTATTTT	CASSLSLAGNPDTQYF
TRBV9	14	TRBD1	.	TRBJ2-7	TGTGCCAGCAGCGTATGGGACAGCTCCTACGAGCAGTACTTC	CASSVWDSSYEQYF
TRBV5-1	16	TRBD2	.	TRBJ2-5	TGCGCCAGCAGCTTGGTTACTAGCGGGTTCAGGGAGACCCAGTACTTC	CASSLVTSGFRETQYF
TRBV5-4	13	TRBD1	.	TRBJ1-2	TGTGCCAGCAGCGAACAGGGGCCTTTTGGCTACACCTTC	CASSEQGPFGYTF
TRBV5-1	13	.	.	TRBJ2-3	TGCGCCAGCAGGGAGGGGACCACAGATACGCAGTATTTT	CASREGTTDTQYF
TRBV4-1	15	TRBD1	.	TRBJ1-3	TGCGCCAGCAGCCCTTGGACAGGGGCCGGAAACACCATATATTTT	CASSPWTGAGNTIYF
TRBV4-2	16	TRBD2	.	TRBJ2-5	TGTGCCAGCAGCCATAGACTAGCGGGGCTAAAAGAGACCCAGTACTTC	CASSHRLAGLKETQYF
TRBV28	17	TRBD2	.	TRBJ2-3	TGTGCCAGCAGTTTCCTCGGACTAGCGGGAGGCACAGATACGCAGTATTTT	CASSFLGLAGGTDTQYF
TRBV2	13	.	.	TRBJ2-3	TGTGCCAGCAGTGGGCAGTTGGAGGATACGCAGTATTTT	CASSGQLEDTQYF
TRBV7-9	14	TRBD2	.	TRBJ2-1	TGTGCCAGCAGGATGACTAGCGAGTACAATGAGCAGTTCTTC	CASRMTSEYNEQFF
TRBV6-1	15	.	once	TRBJ1-1	TGTGCCAGCAGCCAGTACTTTACAGGGTTACCTGAAGCTTTCTTT	CASSQYFTGLPEAFF
TRBV7-9	17	TRBD2	.	TRBJ2-3	TGTGCCAGCAGCTTAGCGATTAGCGGGAGGGCCGAAGATACGCAGTATTTT	CASSLAISGRAEDTQYF
TRBV7-9	14	.	once	TRBJ1-4	TGTGCCAGCAGCTTCGGGGCGGGGGCTGAAAAACTGTTTTTT	CASSFGAGAEKLFF
TRBV28	15	.	.	TRBJ1-4	TGTGCCAGCAGTAAGCCAGGGGTTGGAAAGGAAAAACTGTTTTTT	CASSKPGVGKEKLFF
TRBV5-1	11	.	.	TRBJ2-7	TGCGCCAGCAGCTCTTCCTACGAGCAGTACTTC	CASSSSYEQYF
TRBV27	14	.	.	TRBJ2-3	TGTGCCAGCAGTTACAGCGGCCCGAAAGATACGCAGTATTTT	CASSYSGPKDTQYF
TRBV11-2	15	TRBD1	.	TRBJ2-5	TGTGCCAGCAGCGGTAGGGGGCCCAAGGGAATGACCCAGTACTTC	CASSGRGPKGMTQYF
TRBV28	13	TRBD2	.	TRBJ2-1	TGTGCCACCCGGGGTAGCGGGAGAGATGAGCAGTTCTTC	CATRGSGRDEQFF
TRBV11-2	14	.	.	TRBJ1-4	TGTGCCAGCAGCCAACTGGCAGGCGGGGAAAAACTGTTTTTT	CASSQLAGGEKLFF
TRBV5-5	15	TRBD1	.	TRBJ2-5	TGTGCCAGCAGCCCGGACAGGGGGGGGGCAGAGACCCAGTACTTC	CASSPDRGGAETQYF
TRBV10-1	14	.	.	TRBJ2-5	TGCGCCAGCAGTGAGTCGGGCAGGGGAGAGACCCAGTACTTC	CASSESGRGETQYF
TRBV28	14	TRBD1	.	TRBJ1-1	TGTGCCAGCAGTCCGCCGACAGGGTGGTTCGAAGCTTTCTTT	CASSPPTGWFEAFF
TRBV6-5	14	.	.	TRBJ1-5	TGTGCCAGCAGTACCGACAGTAGCAATCAGCCCCAGCATTTT	CASSTDSSNQPQHF
TRBV9	18	TRBD2	.	TRBJ2-1	TGTGCCAGCAGCCTTACCCCTTTTAGCGGGAGCTCCTACAATGAGCAGTTCTTC	CASSLTPFSGSSYNEQFF
TRBV28	14	.	.	TRBJ2-5	TGTGCCAGCACCTTCCGGGGTTTCCAAGAGACCCAGTACTTC	CASTFRGFQETQYF
TRBV6-6	16	TRBD1	.	TRBJ1-5	TGTGCCAGCAGTTACATTCGACAGGGAAGCAGTCAGCCCCAGCATTTT	CASSYIRQGSSQPQHF
TRBV25-1	14	.	.	TRBJ1-2	TGTGCCAGCAGTGAAGGGGAGGGTATAACTGGCTACACCTTC	CASSEGEGITGYTF
TRBV14	13	TRBD1	.	TRBJ2-2	TGTGCCAGCAGCCTACAGGGGGCCGGGGAGCTGTTTTTT	CASSLQGAGELFF
TRBV7-3	16	TRBD2	.	TRBJ2-3	TGTGCCAGCAGCTTAACTAGCTGGGGGGGGACAGATACGCAGTATTTT	CASSLTSWGGTDTQYF
TRBV27	17	TRBD1	.	TRBJ2-1	TGTGCCAGCAGTTTGTCCGACAGGGGGTGGGAATACAATGAGCAGTTCTTC	CASSLSDRGWEYNEQFF
TRBV6-4	16	TRBD2	.	TRBJ2-1	TGTGCCAGCAGTGTATGGGCTAGCGGAGCCTACAATGAGCAGTTCTTC	CASSVWASGAYNEQFF
TRBV7-8	14	.	.	TRBJ2-7	TGTGCCAGCAGCCTTTTACGACAGCCCCTGGAGCAGTACTTC	CASSLLRQPLEQYF
TRBV27	13	.	few	TRBJ1-5	TGTGCCAGCAGTTTTGGGCTGGATCAGCCCCAGCATTTT	CASSFGLDQPQHF
TRBV10-3	12	.	.	TRBJ2-7	TGTGCCGCGGGTGGGGACTCCTACGAGCAGTACTTC	CAAGGDSYEQYF
TRBV19	13	TRBD1	.	TRBJ2-5	TGTGCCAGTAGAAAGACAGGGATGGAGACCCAGTACTTC	CASRKTGMETQYF
TRBV28	15	.	.	TRBJ2-3	TGTGCCAGCAGCCCCCAGGTCCCTAGCACAGATACGCAGTATTTT	CASSPQVPSTDTQYF
TRBV7-9	15	TRBD2	.	TRBJ2-7	TGTGCCAGCAGCATTCGGGGGGGTGGGGCCCAGGAGCAGTACTTC	CASSIRGGGAQEQYF
TRBV2	13	TRBD1	.	TRBJ2-1	TGTGCCTCGGGGGACAGGGCGTTTAATGAGCAGTTCTTC	CASGDRAFNEQFF
TRBV23-1	15	TRBD1	.	TRBJ1-5	TGCGCCAGCAGTCACCCGGGACAGGGAAGTCAGCCCCAGCATTTT	CASSHPGQGSQPQHF
TRBV7-9	16	TRBD1	.	TRBJ2-7	TGTGCCAGCAGCTCTTATAAAGGGACAGGGGGCCGTGAGCAGTACTTC	CASSSYKGTGGREQYF
TRBV6-5	14	TRBD2	.	TRBJ2-7	TGTGCCAGCAGTTACTCTCTAGCGGGAGACGAGCAGTACTTC	CASSYSLAGDEQYF
TRBV4-2	16	.	.	TRBJ2-1	TGTGCCAGCAGCCAAGATACCGGGAGTTCCTACAATGAGCAGTTCTTC	CASSQDTGSSYNEQFF
TRBV7-3	14	.	.	TRBJ1-1	TGTGCCAGCAGCCGGGGGGCTGGGGGCACTGAAGCTTTCTTT	CASSRGAGGTEAFF
TRBV2	14	.	.	TRBJ1-5	TGTGCCAGCAGCGAAGACAGGCGGGAGGAGCCCCAGCATTTT	CASSEDRREEPQHF
TRBV29-1	13	.	.	TRBJ1-4	TGCAGCGTTCTACTTGCAACTAATGAAAAACTGTTTTTT	CSVLLATNEKLFF
TRBV9	18	TRBD2	.	TRBJ2-5	TGTGCCAGCAGCCCGCACCCGGGACTAGCGTCTCAAGGCGAGACCCAGTACTTC	CASSPHPGLASQGETQYF
TRBV7-9	16	TRBD1	.	TRBJ1-1	TGTGCCAGCAGCGCGACCAGGGGGCTGTCGAACACTGAAGCTTTCTTT	CASSATRGLSNTEAFF
TRBV10-3	15	TRBD1	once	TRBJ1-5	TGTGCCATCAGTGAGTCGACAGGGGGCGGGCAGCCCCAGCATTTT	CAISESTGGGQPQHF
TRBV11-2	15	TRBD2	.	TRBJ2-5	TGTGCCAGCAGCACGGGACTAGCGGGAGAAGAGACCCAGTACTTC	CASSTGLAGEETQYF
TRBV7-9	13	.	.	TRBJ2-7	TGTGCCAGCGCTGGGACTGGAACCTCCGAGCAGTACTTC	CASAGTGTSEQYF
TRBV5-1	16	TRBD1	.	TRBJ2-1	TGCGCCAGCAAGGTCGGGGACAGGGATTCCTACAATGAGCAGTTCTTC	CASKVGDRDSYNEQFF